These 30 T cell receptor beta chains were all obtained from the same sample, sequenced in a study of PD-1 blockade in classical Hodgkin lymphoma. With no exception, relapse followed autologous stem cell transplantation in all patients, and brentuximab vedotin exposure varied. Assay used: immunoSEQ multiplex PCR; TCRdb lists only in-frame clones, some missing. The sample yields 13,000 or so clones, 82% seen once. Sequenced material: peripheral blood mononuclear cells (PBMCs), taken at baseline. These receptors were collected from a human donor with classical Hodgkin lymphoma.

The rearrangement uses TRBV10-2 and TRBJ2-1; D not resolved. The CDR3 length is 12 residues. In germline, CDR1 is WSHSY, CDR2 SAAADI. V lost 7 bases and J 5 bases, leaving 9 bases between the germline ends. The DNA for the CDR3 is TGCGCCAGCAAAAGACTTGACAATGAGCAGTTCTTC. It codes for CASKRLDNEQFF.

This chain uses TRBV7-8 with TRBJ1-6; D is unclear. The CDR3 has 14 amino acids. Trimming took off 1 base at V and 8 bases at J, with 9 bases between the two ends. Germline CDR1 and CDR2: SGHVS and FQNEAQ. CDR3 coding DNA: TGTGCCAGCAGCTTAGGGGGAGTCGATTCACCCCTCCACTTT. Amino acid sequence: CASSLGGVDSPLHF. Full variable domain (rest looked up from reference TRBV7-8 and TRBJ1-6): GAGVSQSPRYKVAKRGQDVALRCDPISGHVSLFWYQQALGQGPEFLTYFQNEAQLDKSGLPSDRFFAERPEGSVSTLKIQRTQQEDSAVYLCASSLGGVDSPLHFGNGTRLTVT.

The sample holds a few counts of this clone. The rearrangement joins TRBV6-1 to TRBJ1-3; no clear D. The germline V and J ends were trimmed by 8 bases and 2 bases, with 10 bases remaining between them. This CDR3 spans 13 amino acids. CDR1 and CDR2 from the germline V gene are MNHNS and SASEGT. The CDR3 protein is CASDLQPGNTIYF. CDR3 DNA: TGTGCCAGCGACTTGCAGCCTGGAAACACCATATATTTT.

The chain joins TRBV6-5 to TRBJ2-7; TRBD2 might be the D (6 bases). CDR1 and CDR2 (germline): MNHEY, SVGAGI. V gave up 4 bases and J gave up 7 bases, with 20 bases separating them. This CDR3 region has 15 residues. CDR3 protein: CASSSPGGAREEQYF. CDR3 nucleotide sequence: TGTGCCAGCAGTTCCCCAGGTGGAGCCCGGGAGGAGCAGTACTTC.

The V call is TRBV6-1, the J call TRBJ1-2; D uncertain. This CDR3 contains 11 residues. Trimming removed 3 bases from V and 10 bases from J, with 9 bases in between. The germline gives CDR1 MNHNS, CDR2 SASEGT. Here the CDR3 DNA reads TGTGCCAGCAGTGATAAGCTCCACTACACCTTC. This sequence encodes CASSDKLHYTF.

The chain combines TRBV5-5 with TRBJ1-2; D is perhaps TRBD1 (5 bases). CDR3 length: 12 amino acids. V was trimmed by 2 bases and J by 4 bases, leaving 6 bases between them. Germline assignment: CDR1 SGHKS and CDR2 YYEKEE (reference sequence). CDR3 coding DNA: TGTGCCAGCAGCTTTCAGGGCTATGGCTACACCTTC. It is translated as CASSFQGYGYTF.

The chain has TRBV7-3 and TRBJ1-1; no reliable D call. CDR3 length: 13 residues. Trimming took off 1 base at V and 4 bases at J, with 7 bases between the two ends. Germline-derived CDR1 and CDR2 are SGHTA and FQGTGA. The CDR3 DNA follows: TGTGCCAGCAGCTTAATCACGGCCACTGAAGCTTTCTTT. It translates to CASSLITATEAFF.

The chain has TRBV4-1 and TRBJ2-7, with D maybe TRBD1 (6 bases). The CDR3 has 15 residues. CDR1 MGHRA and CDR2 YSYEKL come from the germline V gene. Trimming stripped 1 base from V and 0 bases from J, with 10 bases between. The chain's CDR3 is CASSQVGQSSYEQYF. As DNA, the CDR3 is TGCGCCAGCAGCCAAGTCGGACAGAGCTCCTACGAGCAGTACTTC.

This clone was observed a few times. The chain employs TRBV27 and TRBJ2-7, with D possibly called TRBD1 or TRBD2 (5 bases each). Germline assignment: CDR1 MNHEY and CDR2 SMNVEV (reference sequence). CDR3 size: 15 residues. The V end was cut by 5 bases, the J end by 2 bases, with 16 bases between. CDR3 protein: CASSIGPGRAYEQYF. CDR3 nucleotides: TGTGCCAGCAGTATCGGACCGGGGCGGGCCTACGAGCAGTACTTC.

The CDR3 reads CAISDRAQETQYF. The CDR3 region has the DNA TGTGCCATCAGTGACAGGGCACAAGAGACCCAGTACTTC. This rearrangement joins TRBV10-3 to TRBJ2-5, with D perhaps TRBD1 (5 bases). V lost 3 bases and J lost 2, with 7 bases in between. The CDR3 runs 13 residues. Germline assignment: CDR1 ENHRY and CDR2 SYGVKD.

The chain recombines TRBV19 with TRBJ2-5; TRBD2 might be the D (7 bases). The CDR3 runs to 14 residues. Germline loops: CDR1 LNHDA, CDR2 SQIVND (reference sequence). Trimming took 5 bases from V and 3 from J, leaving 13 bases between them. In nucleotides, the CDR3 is TGTGCCAGTAGTGGGGGGGCCGGGAAAGAGACCCAGTACTTC. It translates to CASSGGAGKETQYF.

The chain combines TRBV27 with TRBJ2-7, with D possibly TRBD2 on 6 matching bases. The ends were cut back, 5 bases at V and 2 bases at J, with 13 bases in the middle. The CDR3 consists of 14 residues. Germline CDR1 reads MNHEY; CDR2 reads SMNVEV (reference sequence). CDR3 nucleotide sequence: TGTGCCAGCAGTCTAGGGACTTTAGCCTACGAGCAGTACTTC. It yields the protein CASSLGTLAYEQYF.

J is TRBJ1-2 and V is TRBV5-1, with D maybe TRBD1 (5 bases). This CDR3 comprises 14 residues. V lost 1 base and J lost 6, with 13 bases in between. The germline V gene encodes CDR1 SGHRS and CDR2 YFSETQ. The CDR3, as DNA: TGCGCCAGCAGCTTGAGCCGACAGAGAGATGGCTACACCTTC. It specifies CASSLSRQRDGYTF.

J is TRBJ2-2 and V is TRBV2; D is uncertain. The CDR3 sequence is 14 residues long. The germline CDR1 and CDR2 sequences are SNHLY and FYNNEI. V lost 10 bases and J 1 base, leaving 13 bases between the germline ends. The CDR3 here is CATNDKMNTGELFF. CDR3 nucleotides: TGTGCCACAAATGACAAGATGAACACCGGGGAGCTGTTTTTT.

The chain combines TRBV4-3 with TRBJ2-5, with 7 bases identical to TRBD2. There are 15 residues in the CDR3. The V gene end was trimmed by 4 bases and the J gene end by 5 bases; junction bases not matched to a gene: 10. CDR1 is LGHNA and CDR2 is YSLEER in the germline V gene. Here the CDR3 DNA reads TGCGCCAGCAGCCTTGAGCGGGGCTCGGGGGAGACCCAGTACTTC. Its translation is CASSLERGSGETQYF.

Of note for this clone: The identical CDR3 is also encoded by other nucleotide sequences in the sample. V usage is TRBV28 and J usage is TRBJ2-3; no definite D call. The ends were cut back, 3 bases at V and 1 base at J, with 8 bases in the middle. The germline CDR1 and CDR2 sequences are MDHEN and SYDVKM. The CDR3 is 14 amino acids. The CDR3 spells CASSFLAGTDTQYF. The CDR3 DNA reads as TGTGCCAGCAGTTTCTTGGCGGGCACAGATACGCAGTATTTT.

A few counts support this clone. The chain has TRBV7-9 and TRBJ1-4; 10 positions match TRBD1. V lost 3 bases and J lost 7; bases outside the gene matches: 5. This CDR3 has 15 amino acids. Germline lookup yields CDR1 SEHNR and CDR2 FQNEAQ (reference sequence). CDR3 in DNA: TGTGCCAGCAGCTTTTCACGGACAGGGGGTGAAAAACTGTTTTTT. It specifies CASSFSRTGGEKLFF.

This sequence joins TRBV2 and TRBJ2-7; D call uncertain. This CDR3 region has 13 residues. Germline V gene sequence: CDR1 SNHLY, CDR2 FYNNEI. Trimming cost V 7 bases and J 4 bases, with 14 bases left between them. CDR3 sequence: CASMPSMRYEQYF. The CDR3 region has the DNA TGTGCCAGCATGCCGTCGATGCGGTACGAGCAGTACTTC.

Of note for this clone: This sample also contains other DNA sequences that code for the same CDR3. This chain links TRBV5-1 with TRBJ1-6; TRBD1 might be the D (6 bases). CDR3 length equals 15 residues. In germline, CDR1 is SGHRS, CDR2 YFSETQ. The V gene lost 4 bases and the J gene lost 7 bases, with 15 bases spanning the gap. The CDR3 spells CASSQQGLGNSPLHF. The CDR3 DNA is TGCGCCAGCAGCCAACAGGGTTTGGGGAATTCACCCCTCCACTTT.

The CDR3 coding sequence is TGTGCCAGTAGTATACGGGGGACTGGAAATAGCAATCAGCCCCAGCATTTT. This encodes CASSIRGTGNSNQPQHF. V gene TRBV19 combines with J gene TRBJ1-5, with a weak D call TRBD1 (5 bases). This CDR3 spans 17 amino acids. V gave up 2 bases and J gave up 0 bases, with 14 bases separating them. The V gene's germline CDR1 is LNHDA and CDR2 SQIVND (reference sequence).

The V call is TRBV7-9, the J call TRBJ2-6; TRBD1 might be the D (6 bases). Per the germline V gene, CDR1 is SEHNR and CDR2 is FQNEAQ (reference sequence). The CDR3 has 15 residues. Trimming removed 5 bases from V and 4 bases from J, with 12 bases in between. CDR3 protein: CASSAQGTGANVLTF. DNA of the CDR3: TGTGCCAGCAGCGCACAGGGTACCGGGGCCAACGTCCTGACTTTC.

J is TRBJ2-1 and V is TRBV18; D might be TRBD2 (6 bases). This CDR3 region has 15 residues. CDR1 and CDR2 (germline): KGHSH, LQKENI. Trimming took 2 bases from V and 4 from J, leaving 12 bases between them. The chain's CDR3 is CASSPGRGNYNEQFF. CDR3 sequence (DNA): TGTGCCAGCTCACCAGGGCGGGGTAATTACAATGAGCAGTTCTTC.

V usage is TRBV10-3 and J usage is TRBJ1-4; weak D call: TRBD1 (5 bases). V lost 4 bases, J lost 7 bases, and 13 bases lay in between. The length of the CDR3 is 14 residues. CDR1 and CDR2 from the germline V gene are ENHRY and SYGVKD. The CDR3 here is CAISVEGPGEKLFF. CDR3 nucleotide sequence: TGTGCCATCAGTGTAGAGGGGCCCGGTGAAAAACTGTTTTTT.

The CDR3 is CASSPTGTGNTIYF. CDR3 DNA: TGTGCCAGCAGCCCGACAGGGACTGGAAACACCATATATTTT. This chain uses TRBV6-5 with TRBJ1-3; TRBD1 aligns across 7 bases. Unmatched junction bases numbered 4, after V lost 6 bases and J lost 2 bases. Germline loops: CDR1 MNHEY, CDR2 SVGAGI. This CDR3 is 14 amino acids long.

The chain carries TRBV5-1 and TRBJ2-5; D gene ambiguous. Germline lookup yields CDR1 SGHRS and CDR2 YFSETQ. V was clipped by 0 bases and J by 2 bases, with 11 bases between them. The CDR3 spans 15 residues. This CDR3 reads CASSLVGQIQETQYF. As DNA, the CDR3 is TGCGCCAGCAGCTTGGTTGGGCAAATACAAGAGACCCAGTACTTC.

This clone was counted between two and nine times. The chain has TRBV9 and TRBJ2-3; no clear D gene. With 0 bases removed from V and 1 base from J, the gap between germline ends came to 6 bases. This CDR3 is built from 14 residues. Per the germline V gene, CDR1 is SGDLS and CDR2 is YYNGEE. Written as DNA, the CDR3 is TGTGCCAGCAGCGTAGAACAGCGCACAGATACGCAGTATTTT. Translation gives CASSVEQRTDTQYF.

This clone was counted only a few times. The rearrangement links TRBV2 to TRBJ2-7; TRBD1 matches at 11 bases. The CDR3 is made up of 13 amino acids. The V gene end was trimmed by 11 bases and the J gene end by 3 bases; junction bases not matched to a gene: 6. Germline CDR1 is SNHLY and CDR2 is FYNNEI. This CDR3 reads CAGTGGLNYEQYF. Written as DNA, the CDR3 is TGTGCCGGGACAGGGGGTCTAAACTACGAGCAGTACTTC.

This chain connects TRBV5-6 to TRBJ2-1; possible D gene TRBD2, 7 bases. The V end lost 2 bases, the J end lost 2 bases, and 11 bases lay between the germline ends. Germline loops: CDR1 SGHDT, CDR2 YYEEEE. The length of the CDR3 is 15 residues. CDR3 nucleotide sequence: TGTGCCAGCAGCTTCGGGCGGGGGCCCTACAATGAGCAGTTCTTC. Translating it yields CASSFGRGPYNEQFF.

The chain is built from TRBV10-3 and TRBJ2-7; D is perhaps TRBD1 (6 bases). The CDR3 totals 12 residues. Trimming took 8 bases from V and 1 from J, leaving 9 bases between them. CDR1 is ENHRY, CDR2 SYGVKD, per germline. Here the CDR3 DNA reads TGTGCCATCGATCAGGGGTCCTACGAGCAGTACTTC. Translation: CAIDQGSYEQYF.

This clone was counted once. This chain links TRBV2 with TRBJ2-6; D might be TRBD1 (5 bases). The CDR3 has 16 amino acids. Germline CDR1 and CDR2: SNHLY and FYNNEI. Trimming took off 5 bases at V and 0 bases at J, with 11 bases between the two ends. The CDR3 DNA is TGTGCCAGCAGTCAGGGTGTGCCCTCTGGGGCCAACGTCCTGACTTTC. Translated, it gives CASSQGVPSGANVLTF.